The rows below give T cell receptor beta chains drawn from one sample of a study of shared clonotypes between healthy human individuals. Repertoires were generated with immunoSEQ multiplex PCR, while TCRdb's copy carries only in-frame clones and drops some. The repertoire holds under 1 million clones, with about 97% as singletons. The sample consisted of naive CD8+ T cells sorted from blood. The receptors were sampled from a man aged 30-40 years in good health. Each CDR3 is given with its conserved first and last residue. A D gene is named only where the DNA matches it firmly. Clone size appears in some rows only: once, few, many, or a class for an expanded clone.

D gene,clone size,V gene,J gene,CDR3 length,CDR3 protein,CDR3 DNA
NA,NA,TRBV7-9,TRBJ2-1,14,CASSLTSGENEQFF,TGTGCCAGCAGCTTGACCTCAGGGGAAAATGAGCAGTTCTTC
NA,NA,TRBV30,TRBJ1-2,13,CAWSLQGLYGYTF,TGTGCCTGGAGTCTACAGGGTCTCTATGGCTACACCTTC
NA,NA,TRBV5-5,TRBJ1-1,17,CASSLTPRRVQYTEAFF,TGTGCCAGCAGCCTCACTCCGAGGCGGGTGCAGTACACTGAAGCTTTCTTT
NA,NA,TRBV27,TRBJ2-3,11,CASSGRDTQYF,TGTGCCAGCAGTGGCCGTGATACGCAGTATTTT
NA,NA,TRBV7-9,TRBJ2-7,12,CASSLGGNGQYF,TGTGCCAGCAGCTTAGGAGGCAACGGGCAGTACTTC
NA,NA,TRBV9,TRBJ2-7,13,CASSVGQSYEQYF,TGTGCCAGCAGCGTAGGGCAGAGCTACGAGCAGTACTTC
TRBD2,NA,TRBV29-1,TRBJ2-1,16,CSVGGTSGRPYNEQFF,TGCAGCGTTGGGGGGACTAGCGGGAGGCCCTACAATGAGCAGTTCTTC
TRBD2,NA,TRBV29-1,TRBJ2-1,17,CSARGTSGSSPGDEQFF,TGCAGCGCACGTGGGACTAGCGGGAGTTCGCCCGGGGATGAGCAGTTCTTC
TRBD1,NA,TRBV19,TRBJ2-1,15,CASNMGDRAYNEQFF,TGTGCCAGTAACATGGGGGACAGGGCCTACAATGAGCAGTTCTTC
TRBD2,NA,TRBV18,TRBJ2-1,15,CASSPGGSSYNEQFF,TGTGCCAGCTCACCAGGCGGGAGCTCCTACAATGAGCAGTTCTTC
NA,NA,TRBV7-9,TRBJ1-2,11,CASSLVGGYTF,TGTGCCAGCAGCTTAGTGGGAGGCTACACCTTC
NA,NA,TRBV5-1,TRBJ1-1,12,CASSQEGTEAFF,TGCGCCAGCAGTCAGGAGGGCACTGAAGCTTTCTTT
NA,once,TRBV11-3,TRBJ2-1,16,CASSLRGGTSYNEQFF,TGTGCCAGCAGCTTAAGAGGGGGGACCTCCTACAATGAGCAGTTCTTC
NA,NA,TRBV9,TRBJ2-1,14,CASSPPQGKNEQFF,TGTGCCAGCAGCCCTCCACAGGGAAAAAATGAGCAGTTCTTC